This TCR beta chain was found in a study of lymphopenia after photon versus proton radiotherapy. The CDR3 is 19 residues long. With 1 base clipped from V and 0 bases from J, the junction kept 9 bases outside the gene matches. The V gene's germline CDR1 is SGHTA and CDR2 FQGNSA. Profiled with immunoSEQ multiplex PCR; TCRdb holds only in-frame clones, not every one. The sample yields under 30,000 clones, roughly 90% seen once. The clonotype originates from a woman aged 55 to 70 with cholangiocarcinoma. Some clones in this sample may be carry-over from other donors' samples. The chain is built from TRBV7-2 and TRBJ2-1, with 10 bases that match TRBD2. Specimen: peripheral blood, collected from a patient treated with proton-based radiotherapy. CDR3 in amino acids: CASSLEPSGRSSSYNEQFF. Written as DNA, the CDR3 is TGTGCCAGCAGCTTAGAGCCTAGCGGGAGATCCAGCTCCTACAATGAGCAGTTCTTC.